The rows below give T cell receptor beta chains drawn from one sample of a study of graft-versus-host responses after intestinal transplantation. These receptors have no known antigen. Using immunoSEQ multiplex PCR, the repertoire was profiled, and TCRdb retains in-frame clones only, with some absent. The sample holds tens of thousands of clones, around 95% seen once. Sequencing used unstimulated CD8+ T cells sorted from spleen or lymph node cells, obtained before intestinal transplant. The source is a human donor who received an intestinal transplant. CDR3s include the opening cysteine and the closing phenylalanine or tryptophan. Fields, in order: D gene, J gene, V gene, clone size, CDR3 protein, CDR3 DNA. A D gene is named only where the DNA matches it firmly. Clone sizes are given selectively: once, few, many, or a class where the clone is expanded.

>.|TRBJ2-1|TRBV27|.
CASSLSRSNNEQFF
TGTGCCAGCAGTTTATCGAGGTCGAACAATGAGCAGTTCTTC
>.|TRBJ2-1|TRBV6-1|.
CASTWRTSEQFF
TGTGCCAGCACCTGGCGCACATCTGAGCAGTTCTTC
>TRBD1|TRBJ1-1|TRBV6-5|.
CASSYSGTGNTEAFF
TGTGCCAGCAGTTACTCCGGGACAGGGAATACTGAAGCTTTCTTT
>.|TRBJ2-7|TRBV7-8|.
CASSLVSEQYF
TGTGCCAGCAGCTTAGTGTCCGAGCAGTACTTC
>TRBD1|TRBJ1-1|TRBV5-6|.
CASSSFWTPGQGARTEAFF
TGTGCCAGCAGCTCCTTCTGGACTCCGGGACAGGGGGCGCGAACTGAAGCTTTCTTT
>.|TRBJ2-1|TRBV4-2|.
CASSQDTRDPNEQFF
TGTGCCAGCAGCCAAGATACCCGGGACCCCAATGAGCAGTTCTTC
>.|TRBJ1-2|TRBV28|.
CASSLWVRKRVYGYTF
TGTGCCAGCAGTTTATGGGTTAGGAAGAGGGTTTATGGCTACACCTTC
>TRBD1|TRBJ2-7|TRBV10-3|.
CAISELGVARGLRSYEQYF
TGTGCCATCAGTGAGTTGGGCGTCGCCAGGGGGCTGCGCTCCTACGAGCAGTACTTC
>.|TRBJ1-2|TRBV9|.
CASSVGGGGYTF
TGTGCCAGCAGCGTAGGCGGAGGTGGCTACACCTTC
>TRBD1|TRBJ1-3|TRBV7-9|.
CASSPQGSISGNTIYF
TGTGCCAGCAGCCCACAGGGGAGTATCTCTGGAAACACCATATATTTT
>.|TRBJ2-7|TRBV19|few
CASSYADSYEQYF
TGTGCCAGTAGCTACGCAGACTCCTACGAGCAGTACTTC
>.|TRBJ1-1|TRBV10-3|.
CAISESGGITEAFF
TGTGCCATCAGTGAGTCGGGCGGTATCACTGAAGCTTTCTTT
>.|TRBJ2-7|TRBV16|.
CASSQGVGGEQYF
TGTGCCAGCAGCCAAGGGGTTGGAGGCGAGCAGTACTTC
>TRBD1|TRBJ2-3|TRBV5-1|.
CASNLDGTGGPDTQYF
TGCGCCAGCAACTTAGACGGGACAGGGGGCCCAGATACGCAGTATTTT
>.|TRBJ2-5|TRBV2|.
CASSEVDGYGETQYF
TGTGCCAGCAGTGAAGTGGATGGGTACGGAGAGACCCAGTACTTC
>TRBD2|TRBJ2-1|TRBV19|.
CASSIGAGAYNEQFF
TGTGCCAGTAGTATAGGTGCGGGAGCCTACAATGAGCAGTTCTTC
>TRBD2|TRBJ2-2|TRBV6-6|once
CASSYTRAGGTGELFF
TGTGCCAGCAGTTACACCAGAGCGGGAGGAACCGGGGAGCTGTTTTTT
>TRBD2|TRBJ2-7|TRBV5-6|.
CASSLGGRGDYEQYF
TGTGCCAGCAGCTTGGGCGGGAGGGGGGACTACGAGCAGTACTTC
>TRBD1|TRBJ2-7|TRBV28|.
CASSSDRDEQYF
TGTGCCAGCAGTAGTGACAGGGACGAGCAGTACTTC
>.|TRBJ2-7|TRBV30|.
CAWSSDVGEQYF
TGTGCCTGGAGTTCGGACGTTGGGGAGCAGTACTTC
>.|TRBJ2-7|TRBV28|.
CASSLAYEQYF
TGTGCCAGCAGTTTAGCCTACGAGCAGTACTTC
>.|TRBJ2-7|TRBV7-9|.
CASSWTGGTRKGAAYEQYF
TGTGCCAGCAGCTGGACAGGAGGGACCAGGAAAGGGGCGGCCTACGAGCAGTACTTC
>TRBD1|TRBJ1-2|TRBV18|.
CASSAGTAPFYGYTF
TGTGCCAGCTCAGCCGGGACAGCACCCTTCTATGGCTACACCTTC
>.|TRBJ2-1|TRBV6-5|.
CASSLLDGDNEQFF
TGTGCCAGCAGTCTTCTGGACGGTGACAATGAGCAGTTCTTC
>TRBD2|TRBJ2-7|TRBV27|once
CASRGLAGDSPFSYEQYF
TGTGCCAGCAGGGGACTAGCGGGAGATAGCCCCTTCTCCTACGAGCAGTACTTC